This T cell receptor (beta chain) derives from a study of response to subunit inactivated influenza vaccine. This clonotype was detected ten times or more. TCRdb re-analysed the RT-PCR reads in MiXCR, keeping a single row per CDR3 protein. The sample yields approximately 500,000 distinct CDR3 sequences, 10% to 15% seen once. The V gene's germline CDR1 is MNHEY and CDR2 SVGAGI. V was clipped by 2 bases and J by 7 bases, with 14 bases between them. The CDR3 spans 15 residues. The sequence was obtained from a man aged 50-60 years who received an inactivated influenza vaccine. J is TRBJ2-2 and V is TRBV6-5; the D is unclear. The material was PBMCs from blood, obtained 45 days after vaccination. CDR3 sequence: CASSYRTARGGELFF. CDR3 bases: TGTGCCAGCAGTTACCGGACGGCCCGAGGCGGGGAGCTGTTTTTT.